Below, 13 T cell receptor beta chains from the same sample are listed, as sequenced in a study of Graves' ophthalmopathy and Graves' hyperthyroidism. TCR beta CDR3 regions were amplified from RNA transcripts. Following a first-round RT-PCR that used HTBI primers, a second-round multiplex PCR was carried out. One entry per CDR3 protein, called by TCRdb with MiXCR from the multiplex PCR reads. The sample carries 260,000 or so distinct CDR3 sequences, around 42% recorded once. The sample was peripheral blood. The source of these receptors is an adult man with Graves' ophthalmopathy.

The chain combines TRBV12-3 or TRBV12-4 with TRBJ2-7; D uncertain. The V gene lost 6 bases and the J gene lost 7 bases, with 13 bases spanning the gap. This CDR3 has 12 amino acids. The CDR3 here is CASSYPGGEQYF. As DNA, the CDR3 is TGTGCCAGCAGCTACCCGGGTGGGGAGCAGTACTTC.

The chain combines TRBV12-3 or TRBV12-4 with TRBJ2-7; 11 positions match TRBD2. The CDR3 length is 15 residues. Trimming took 6 bases from V and 2 from J; bases not matched to a gene: 6. CDR3 coding DNA: TGTGCCAGCAGCTTGAGACTAGCGGGAACCTACGAGCAGTACTTC. Its protein product is CASSLRLAGTYEQYF.

The chain is built from TRBV20-1 and TRBJ2-7; 12 bases are shared with TRBD2. Germline CDR1 DFQATT, CDR2 SNEGSKA (reference sequence). The CDR3 length is 16 residues. With 0 bases clipped from V and 4 bases from J, the junction kept 7 bases outside the gene matches. As DNA, the CDR3 is TGCAGTGCTAGAGATCAGCTAGCGGGGGGGCAGTACGAGCAGTACTTC. Amino acid sequence: CSARDQLAGGQYEQYF.

V and J are TRBV12-3 or TRBV12-4 and TRBJ2-2; 14 bases fit TRBD2. J was trimmed by 3 bases and V by 6 bases; bases with no gene match: 6. CDR3 length: 17 amino acids. CDR3 coding DNA: TGTGCCAGCAGGATGGGACTAGCGGGAGTGGACACCGGGGAGCTGTTTTTT. It translates to CASRMGLAGVDTGELFF.

This clonotype occurred many times. V and J are TRBV7-2 and TRBJ1-1; D call uncertain. The CDR3 is made up of 14 amino acids. The V end lost 2 bases, the J end lost 4 bases, and 11 bases lay between the germline ends. In germline, CDR1 is SGHTA, CDR2 FQGNSA. CDR3 loop: CASSLRVSLTEAFF. The CDR3 DNA is TGTGCCAGCAGCTTAAGGGTTAGCCTCACTGAAGCTTTCTTT.

The V gene is TRBV7-8, the J gene TRBJ1-6, with 7 bases that match TRBD1. J was trimmed by 9 bases and V by 1 base; bases with no gene match: 3. Germline-derived CDR1 and CDR2 are SGHVS and FQNEAQ. The CDR3 has 14 residues. CDR3 sequence reads: CASSLESGGSPLHF. The CDR3 DNA sequence: TGTGCCAGCAGCTTAGAGTCAGGGGGTTCACCCCTCCACTTT.

In the case of this clonotype: Possible read error: a much larger clone is one base away. The chain links TRBV10-3 to TRBJ1-5; D is uncertain. The CDR3 is 14 amino acids. V dropped 4 bases and J dropped 4 bases, with 11 bases sitting between them. Germline V gene data show CDR1 as ENHRY and CDR2 as SYGVKD. The CDR3 region has the DNA TGTGCCATCAGTGCGGGCGGGTTTAATCAGCCCCAGCATTTT. This sequence encodes CAISAGGFNQPQHF.

The table lists this clonotype with a few counts. V and J are TRBV20-1 and TRBJ1-5; no reliable D call. With 5 bases removed from V and 2 bases from J, the gap between germline ends came to 7 bases. This CDR3 is 12 amino acids long. Germline CDR1 is DFQATT and CDR2 is SNEGSKA (reference sequence). The CDR3 DNA reads TGCAGTGCTTCCCAGGGCAATCAGCCCCAGCATTTT. Translated, it gives CSASQGNQPQHF.

The chain is built from TRBV7-2 and TRBJ2-5, with D perhaps TRBD1 (5 bases). Germline CDR1 is SGHTA and CDR2 is FQGNSA. Trimming took off 2 bases at V and 5 bases at J, with 15 bases between the two ends. The CDR3 loop spans 15 amino acids. The CDR3 reads CASSLPRAGSETQYF. CDR3 nucleotides: TGTGCCAGCAGCTTACCCAGGGCCGGATCGGAGACCCAGTACTTC.

The chain has TRBV2 and TRBJ2-5, with D hard to call. The V gene lost 7 bases and the J gene lost 3 bases, with 9 bases spanning the gap. The CDR3 loop spans 12 amino acids. Per the germline V gene, CDR1 is SNHLY and CDR2 is FYNNEI. This CDR3 reads CASKTSKETQYF. In DNA, the CDR3 is TGTGCCAGCAAGACTTCGAAAGAGACCCAGTACTTC.

This clonotype was seen a few times. The chain has TRBV29-1 and TRBJ1-5; 8 bases line up with TRBD1. V trimming: 4 bases; J trimming: 1 base; junction bases outside the gene matches: 6. The CDR3 is made up of 15 amino acids. CDR1 SQVTM and CDR2 ANQGSEA come from the germline V gene. The CDR3 DNA follows: TGCAGCGTTGCTGACAGGGGCGGGAGCAATCAGCCCCAGCATTTT. As protein: CSVADRGGSNQPQHF.

This clonotype was recorded once. The chain couples TRBV28 to TRBJ1-2, with TRBD1 matching over 7 bases. This CDR3 is built from 15 residues. Per the germline V gene, CDR1 is MDHEN and CDR2 is SYDVKM. The V and J ends lost 7 bases and 0 bases, in that order; junction bases with no gene match: 8. The CDR3 reads CASKGQLKSNYGYTF. CDR3 in DNA: TGTGCCAGCAAGGGACAGCTGAAGTCTAACTATGGCTACACCTTC.

This chain joins TRBV29-1 and TRBJ2-3; 11 bases align to TRBD2. Trimming at V came to 2 bases and at J to 9 bases, leaving 7 bases not matched to a gene. The germline V gene has CDR1 SQVTM and CDR2 ANQGSEA. The CDR3 has 14 residues. The CDR3 reads CSVESGTSGRTQYF. The CDR3 coding sequence is TGCAGCGTTGAATCTGGGACTAGCGGTAGAACGCAGTATTTT.